The 17 T cell receptor beta chains given below trace back to one sample, sequenced in a study of T-cell reconstitution after alpha-beta-depleted transplantation in children. Preparation of the TCRbeta library was carried out with unique molecular identifiers. TCRdb used MiXCR to reprocess the PCR reads, holding one entry per CDR3 protein. The sample shows 640,000 or so distinct CDR3 sequences, 16% of them seen only once. The sequencing used PBMCs from the stem cell graft donor, collected from the stem cell graft. Every receptor here comes from a human donor who donated a stem cell graft to a child with acute myeloid leukemia.

The chain joins TRBV5-8 to TRBJ1-5, with TRBD1 matching 8 bases. This CDR3 comprises 14 residues. Germline CDR1 is SGHTS and CDR2 is YDEGEE. The J segment lost 5 bases and the V segment lost 3 bases, leaving 4 bases of the junction unmatched. The CDR3 loop is CASSSDRDDQPQHF. Here the CDR3 DNA reads TGTGCCAGCAGCTCGGACAGGGACGATCAGCCCCAGCATTTT.

The chain is built from TRBV28 and TRBJ2-5, with D perhaps TRBD2 (5 bases). Germline CDR1 MDHEN, CDR2 SYDVKM. V was clipped by 8 bases and J by 5 bases, with 18 bases between them. The CDR3 is 14 residues long. In nucleotides, the CDR3 is TGTGCCAGCGGATCCAACAGCGGAATTGAGACCCAGTACTTC. This codes for CASGSNSGIETQYF.

This clonotype was detected ten times or more. V is TRBV5-5 and J is TRBJ1-6, with D unclear. This CDR3 region has 14 residues. V was cut by 0 bases and J by 2 bases, with 3 bases left in between. Germline V lookup: CDR1 SGHKS, CDR2 YYEKEE (reference sequence). DNA of the CDR3: TGTGCCAGCAGCTTGGACCCCTATAATTCACCCCTCCACTTT. Residues: CASSLDPYNSPLHF.

V is TRBV7-2 and J is TRBJ2-3, with 11 bases that match TRBD2. The V gene end was trimmed by 5 bases and the J gene end by 6 bases; junction bases not matched to a gene: 7. The CDR3 runs 15 residues. Germline V lookup: CDR1 SGHTA, CDR2 FQGNSA. CDR3 sequence (DNA): TGTGCCAGCAGCCCAACTAGCGGGGGCCCGGATACGCAGTATTTT. Its translation: CASSPTSGGPDTQYF.

This clonotype was seen a handful of times. This rearrangement joins TRBV18 to TRBJ2-1; 7 nucleotides line up with TRBD2. This CDR3 has 13 amino acids. The ends lost 5 bases at V and 8 bases at J; junction bases unmatched: 6. Germline assignment: CDR1 KGHSH and CDR2 LQKENI. CDR3 DNA sequence: TGTGCCAGCTCATCCCGTGGGGGGGATGAGCAGTTCTTC. Encoded protein: CASSSRGGDEQFF. Using reference TRBV18 and TRBJ2-1 for the parts outside the CDR3, the full variable domain is NAGVMQNPRHLVRRRGQEARLRCSPMKGHSHVYWYRQLPEEGLKFMVYLQKENIIDESGMPKERFSAEFPKEGPSILRIQQVVRGDSAAYFCASSSRGGDEQFFGPGTRLTVL.

This clonotype was found many times. J is TRBJ2-7 and V is TRBV20-1; D unclear. Deletions cut 2 bases from V and 2 bases from J, with 10 bases between. The CDR3 has 13 amino acids. Germline V lookup: CDR1 DFQATT, CDR2 SNEGSKA (reference sequence). In DNA, the CDR3 is TGCAGTGCTAGACAGATACGCACCTACGAGCAGTACTTC. Translated, it gives CSARQIRTYEQYF.

The chain is built from TRBV5-1 and TRBJ2-2, with TRBD2 matching over 7 bases. Per germline, CDR1 SGHRS and CDR2 YFSETQ. Trimming took 2 bases from V and 1 from J; bases not matched to a gene: 5. This CDR3 region has 16 residues. CDR3 DNA sequence: TGCGCCAGCAGCTTTGGGGTAGCGGGGAACACCGGGGAGCTGTTTTTT. This sequence encodes CASSFGVAGNTGELFF.

This clonotype has ten or more counts. V usage is TRBV29-1 and J usage is TRBJ1-2; maybe TRBD1 (6 bases). This CDR3 region has 12 residues. Per the germline V gene, CDR1 is SQVTM and CDR2 is ANQGSEA. V lost 5 bases and J lost 8, with 15 bases in between. In nucleotides, the CDR3 is TGCAGCGTTCCACAGGGAGGGAAGGGCTACACCTTC. Its translation is CSVPQGGKGYTF.

This clonotype was recorded many times. The junction and the germline gene differ at one end; a read error may be behind it. The J gene is TRBJ2-4, the V gene TRBV20-1; perhaps TRBD2 as D (5 bases). This CDR3 region has 10 residues. The germline gives CDR1 DFQATT, CDR2 SNEGSKA (reference sequence). CDR3 in amino acids: CSVPGNFQYF. CDR3 nucleotide sequence: TGCAGTGTCCCGGGAAACTTTCAGTACTTC.

This rearrangement joins TRBV5-1 to TRBJ1-1, with TRBD1 matching over 7 bases. Germline assignment: CDR1 SGHRS and CDR2 YFSETQ. Losses at the gene ends were 4 bases for V and 0 bases for J; bases not matched to a gene: 12. CDR3 length: 17 amino acids. The CDR3 nucleotides are TGCGCCAGCAGCCTACAGGGGCAAGTGGATATGAACACTGAAGCTTTCTTT. Translating it yields CASSLQGQVDMNTEAFF. Full variable domain (missing parts from reference TRBV5-1 and TRBJ1-1): KAGVTQTPRYLIKTRGQQVTLSCSPISGHRSVSWYQQTPGQGLQFLFEYFSETQRNKGNFPGRFSGRQFSNSRSEMNVSTLELGDSALYLCASSLQGQVDMNTEAFFGQGTRLTVV.

The chain recombines TRBV29-1 with TRBJ2-5; D unclear. V was trimmed by 4 bases and J by 5 bases, leaving 5 bases between them. This CDR3 spans 10 amino acids. CDR1 and CDR2 (germline): SQVTM, ANQGSEA. The CDR3: CSVVDETQYF. The CDR3, as DNA: TGCAGCGTTGTAGACGAGACCCAGTACTTC. Full variable domain (outside the CDR3, taken from reference TRBV29-1 and TRBJ2-5): SAVISQKPSRDICQRGTSLTIQCQVDSQVTMMFWYRQQPGQSLTLIATANQGSEATYESGFVIDKFPISRPNLTFSTLTVSNMSPEDSSIYLCSVVDETQYFGPGTRLLVL.

For the CDR3, the DNA is TGTGCCAGCAGCGTTTCGGGACGGACGAACACCGGGGAGCTGTTTTTT. This sequence encodes CASSVSGRTNTGELFF. This chain joins TRBV7-2 and TRBJ2-2, with D possibly called TRBD1 or TRBD2 (5 bases each). V gave up 5 bases and J gave up 0 bases, with 13 bases separating them. The CDR3 length is 16 residues. Germline V gene lookup returns CDR1 SGHTA and CDR2 FQGNSA.

This clonotype was seen at least ten times. The chain carries TRBV20-1 and TRBJ2-7; TRBD2 matches at 12 bases. The V and J ends lost 2 bases and 6 bases, in that order; junction bases with no gene match: 2. This CDR3 is 13 amino acids long. CDR1 is DFQATT, CDR2 SNEGSKA, per germline (reference sequence). The CDR3 protein is CSARLAGGLEQYV. The CDR3 nucleotides read TGCAGTGCTAGACTAGCGGGGGGGCTCGAGCAGTACGTC.

There are a few counts of this clonotype. The J gene is TRBJ1-1, the V gene TRBV20-1; D is uncertain. The V end lost 3 bases, the J end lost 11 bases, and 13 bases lay between the germline ends. The CDR3 runs 11 residues. Germline V gene lookup returns CDR1 DFQATT and CDR2 SNEGSKA (reference sequence). The DNA for the CDR3 is TGCAGTGCTAGCGAATCCCACGGCGCTTTCTTT. This codes for CSASESHGAFF.

This clonotype occurred many times. This sequence joins TRBV29-1 and TRBJ1-2; 8 positions agree with TRBD1. CDR1 is SQVTM and CDR2 is ANQGSEA in the germline V gene. V lost 2 bases, J lost 7 bases, and 12 bases stayed unmatched. The CDR3 extends over 15 amino acids. CDR3 sequence: CSVELGQGGYFGYTF. For the CDR3, the DNA is TGCAGCGTTGAACTCGGACAGGGAGGATATTTTGGCTACACCTTC.

The chain recombines TRBV7-9 with TRBJ2-7, with D maybe TRBD1 (5 bases). Germline V gene data show CDR1 as SEHNR and CDR2 as FQNEAQ (reference sequence). The CDR3 has 15 residues. V dropped 5 bases and J dropped 0 bases, with 14 bases sitting between them. The CDR3 loop is CASSPDSRSSYEQYF. The CDR3 DNA reads TGTGCCAGCAGCCCTGACAGCCGAAGCTCCTACGAGCAGTACTTC.

The chain links TRBV21-1 to TRBJ2-7. TRBV21-1 is shown as a pseudogene. CDR3 length: 14 residues. CDR3: CASSKDRRAHEQYV. DNA of the CDR3: TGTGCCAGCAGCAAAGACAGGAGGGCCCACGAGCAGTACGTC.